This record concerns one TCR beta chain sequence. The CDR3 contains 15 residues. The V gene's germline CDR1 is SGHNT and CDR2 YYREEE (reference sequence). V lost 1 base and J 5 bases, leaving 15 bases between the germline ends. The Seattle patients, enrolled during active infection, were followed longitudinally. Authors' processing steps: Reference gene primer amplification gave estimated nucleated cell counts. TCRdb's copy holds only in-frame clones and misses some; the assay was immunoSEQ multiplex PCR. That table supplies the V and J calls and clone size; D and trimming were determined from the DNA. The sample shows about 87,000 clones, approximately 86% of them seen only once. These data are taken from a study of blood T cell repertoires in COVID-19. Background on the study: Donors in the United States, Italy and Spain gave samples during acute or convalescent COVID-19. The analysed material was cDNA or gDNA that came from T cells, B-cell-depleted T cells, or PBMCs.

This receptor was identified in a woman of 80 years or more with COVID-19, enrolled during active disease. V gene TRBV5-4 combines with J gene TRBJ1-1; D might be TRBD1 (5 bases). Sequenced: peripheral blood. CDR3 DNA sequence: TGTGCCAGCAGCTTGTCCCCCGGGGGTTTTACTGAAGCTTTCTTT. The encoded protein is CASSLSPGGFTEAFF.